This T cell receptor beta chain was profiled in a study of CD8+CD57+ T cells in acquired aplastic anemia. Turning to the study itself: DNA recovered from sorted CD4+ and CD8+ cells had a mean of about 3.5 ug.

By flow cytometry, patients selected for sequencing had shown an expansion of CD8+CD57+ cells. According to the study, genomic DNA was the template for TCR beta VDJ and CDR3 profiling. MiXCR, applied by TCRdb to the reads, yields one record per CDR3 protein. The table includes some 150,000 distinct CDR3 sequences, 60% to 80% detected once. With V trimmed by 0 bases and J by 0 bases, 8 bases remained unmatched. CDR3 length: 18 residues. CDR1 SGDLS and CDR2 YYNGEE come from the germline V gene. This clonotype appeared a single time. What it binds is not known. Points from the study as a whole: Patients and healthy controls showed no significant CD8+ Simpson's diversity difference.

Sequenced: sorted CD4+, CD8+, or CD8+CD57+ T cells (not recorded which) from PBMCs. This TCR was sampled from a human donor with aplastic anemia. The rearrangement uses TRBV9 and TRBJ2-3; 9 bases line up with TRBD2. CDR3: CASSVGNSGRTSTDTQYF. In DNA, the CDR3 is TGTGCCAGCAGCGTAGGAAACAGCGGGAGGACTAGCACAGATACGCAGTATTTT.